This TCR beta chain is from a study of T cells in Graves' hyperthyroidism and ophthalmopathy. Notes on the study in general: Ophthalmopathy was predicted by the model a median of approximately six months ahead of onset.

Source material for PBMCs was around 10 ml fresh peripheral blood. Looked up from germline, CDR1 is SGHRS and CDR2 is YFSETQ. The CDR3 covers 14 residues. The V gene end was trimmed by 4 bases and the J gene end by 8 bases; junction bases not matched to a gene: 5. This clonotype has a count of ten or more. Antigen unknown. RNA transcripts gave rise to amplified TCR beta CDR3 regions. The TCR CDR3 first-round RT-PCR relied on the HTBI primer set. TCRdb itself ran the multiplex PCR reads through MiXCR, one entry per CDR3 protein. The repertoire holds about 840,000 distinct CDR3 sequences, with more than 30% as singletons.

The specimen was blood. This clonotype was obtained from a man younger than 35 with Graves' hyperthyroidism. The J gene is TRBJ1-6, the V gene TRBV5-1, with 8 bases that match TRBD1. The CDR3 sequence: CASSLGQGHSPLHF. The CDR3 DNA reads as TGCGCCAGCAGCCTCGGACAGGGACATTCACCCCTCCACTTT.